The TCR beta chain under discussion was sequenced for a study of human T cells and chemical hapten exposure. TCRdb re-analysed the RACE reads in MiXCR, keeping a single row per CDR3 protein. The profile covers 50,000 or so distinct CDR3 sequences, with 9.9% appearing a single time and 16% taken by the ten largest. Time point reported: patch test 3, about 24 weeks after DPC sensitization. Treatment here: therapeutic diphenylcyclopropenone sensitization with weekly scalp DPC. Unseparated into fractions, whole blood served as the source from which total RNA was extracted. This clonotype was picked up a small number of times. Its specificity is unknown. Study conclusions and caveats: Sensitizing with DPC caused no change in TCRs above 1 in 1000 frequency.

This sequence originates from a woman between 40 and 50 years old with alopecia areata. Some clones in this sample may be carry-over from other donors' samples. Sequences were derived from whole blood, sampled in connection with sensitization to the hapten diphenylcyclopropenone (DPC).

DNA for the CDR3: TGCGCCAGCAGCTTGGAGGCCGATCAGCCCCAGCATTTT. This gives the protein CASSLEADQPQHF. The rearrangement links TRBV5-1 to TRBJ1-5; D is ambiguous. Trimming removed 0 bases at V and 5 bases at J, with 6 bases between. Germline-derived CDR1 and CDR2 are SGHRS and YFSETQ. The CDR3 is 13 amino acids.